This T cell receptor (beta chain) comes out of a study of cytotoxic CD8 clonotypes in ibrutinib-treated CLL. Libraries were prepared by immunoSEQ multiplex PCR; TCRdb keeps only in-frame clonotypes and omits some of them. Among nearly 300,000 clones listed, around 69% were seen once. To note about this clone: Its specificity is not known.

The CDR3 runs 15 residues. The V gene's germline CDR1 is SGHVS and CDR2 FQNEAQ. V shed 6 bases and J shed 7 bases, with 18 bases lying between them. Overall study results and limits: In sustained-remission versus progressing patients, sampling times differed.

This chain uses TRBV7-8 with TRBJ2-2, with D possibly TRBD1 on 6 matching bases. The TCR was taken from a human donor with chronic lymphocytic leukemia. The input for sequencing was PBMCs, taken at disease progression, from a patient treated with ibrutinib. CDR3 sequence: CASRRLAVGGGELFF. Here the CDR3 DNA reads TGTGCCAGCAGACGGTTGGCGGTAGGGGGCGGGGAGCTGTTTTTT. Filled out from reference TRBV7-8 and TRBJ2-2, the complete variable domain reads GAGVSQSPRYKVAKRGQDVALRCDPISGHVSLFWYQQALGQGPEFLTYFQNEAQLDKSGLPSDRFFAERPEGSVSTLKIQRTQQEDSAVYLCASRRLAVGGGELFFGEGSRLTVL.